The T cell receptor (beta chain) under discussion was sequenced for a study of T cells expressing NK-cell markers. Study-level background: The eight sequenced donors comprised seven who were HCMV-seropositive and one who was seronegative. General study results and limits: Dominant NKG2C+ clonotypes made up roughly 1.0-7.0% of CD8+ T cells in six donors.

This clonotype is identified as medium-sized from frequency. Its antigen is still unknown. Per germline, CDR1 SQVTM and CDR2 ANQGSEA. The CDR3 is made up of 13 amino acids. UMI-tagged 5'RACE template switching yielded the TCR beta cDNA. One entry per CDR3 protein, without DNA, is what TCRdb gives after re-calling the 5' RACE reads. Here the sample table reports 6,500 to 9,500 distinct CDR3 sequences. The genes are TRBV29-1 and TRBJ2-1; TCRdb's D call of TRBD1 is untestable without DNA. The sample taken for sequencing was blood T cells: a sorted CD56 or NKG2C T cell subset, CD4+ or CD8+ T cells, or bulk PBMC T cells (not recorded which). This TCR came from a man aged 18-75 years in good health. This CDR3 is CSVGTGDHNEQFF.